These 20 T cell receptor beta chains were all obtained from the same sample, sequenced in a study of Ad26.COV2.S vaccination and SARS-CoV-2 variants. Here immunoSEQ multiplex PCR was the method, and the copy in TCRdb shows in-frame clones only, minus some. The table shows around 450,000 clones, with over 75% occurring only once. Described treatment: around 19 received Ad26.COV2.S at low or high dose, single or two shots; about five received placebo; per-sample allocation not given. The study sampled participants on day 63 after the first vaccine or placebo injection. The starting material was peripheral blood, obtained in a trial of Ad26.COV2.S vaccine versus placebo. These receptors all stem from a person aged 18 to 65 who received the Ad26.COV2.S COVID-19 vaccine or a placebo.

The CDR3 protein is CSVEARQGASTDTQYF. The CDR3 nucleotides read TGCAGCGTTGAAGCCCGACAGGGGGCGAGCACAGATACGCAGTATTTT. This sequence joins TRBV29-1 and TRBJ2-3, with 10 bases lining up with TRBD1. Germline assignment: CDR1 SQVTM and CDR2 ANQGSEA. CDR3 size: 16 residues. Germline trimming cut 1 base from V and 0 bases from J; bases unmatched to any gene: 4.

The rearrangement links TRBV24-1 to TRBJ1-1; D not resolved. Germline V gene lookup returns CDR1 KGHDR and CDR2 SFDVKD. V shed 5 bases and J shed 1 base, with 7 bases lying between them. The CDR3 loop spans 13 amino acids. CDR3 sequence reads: CATSGGWNTEAFF. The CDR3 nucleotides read TGTGCCACCAGTGGAGGGTGGAACACTGAAGCTTTCTTT.

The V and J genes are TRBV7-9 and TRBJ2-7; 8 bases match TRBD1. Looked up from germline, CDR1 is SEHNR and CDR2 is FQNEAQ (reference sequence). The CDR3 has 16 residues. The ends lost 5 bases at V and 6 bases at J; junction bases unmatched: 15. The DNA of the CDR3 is TGTGCCAGCAGCCCCCTCGGACAGGGTGAAAGGGTCGAGCAGTACTTC. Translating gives CASSPLGQGERVEQYF.

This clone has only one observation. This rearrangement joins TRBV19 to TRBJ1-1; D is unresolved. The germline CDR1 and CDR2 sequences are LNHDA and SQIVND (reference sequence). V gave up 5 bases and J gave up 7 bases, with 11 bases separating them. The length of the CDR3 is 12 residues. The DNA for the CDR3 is TGTGCCAGTAGTTCCGGGGAAAATGAAGCTTTCTTT. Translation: CASSSGENEAFF.

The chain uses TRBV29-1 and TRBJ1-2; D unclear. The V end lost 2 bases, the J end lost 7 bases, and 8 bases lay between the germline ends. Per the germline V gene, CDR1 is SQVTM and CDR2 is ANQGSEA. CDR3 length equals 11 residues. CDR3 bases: TGCAGCGTTGAAAACGCAGGTGGCTACACCTTC. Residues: CSVENAGGYTF.

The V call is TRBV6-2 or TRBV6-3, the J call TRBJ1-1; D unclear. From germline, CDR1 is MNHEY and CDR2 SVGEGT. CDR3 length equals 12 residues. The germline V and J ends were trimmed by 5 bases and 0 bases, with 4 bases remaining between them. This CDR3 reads CASSDMNTEAFF. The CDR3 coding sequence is TGTGCCAGCAGTGACATGAACACTGAAGCTTTCTTT.

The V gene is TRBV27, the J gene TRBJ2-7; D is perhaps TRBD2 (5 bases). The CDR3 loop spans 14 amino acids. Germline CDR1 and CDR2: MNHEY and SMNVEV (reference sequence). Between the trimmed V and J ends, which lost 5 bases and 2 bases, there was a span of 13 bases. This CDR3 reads CASSHSAGTYEQYF. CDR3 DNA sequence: TGTGCCAGCAGTCATTCGGCCGGGACCTACGAGCAGTACTTC.

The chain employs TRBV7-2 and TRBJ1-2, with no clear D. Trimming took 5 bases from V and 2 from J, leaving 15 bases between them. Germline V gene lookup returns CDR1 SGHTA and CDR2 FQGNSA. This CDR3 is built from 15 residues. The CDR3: CASSPLGQANYGYTF. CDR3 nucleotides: TGTGCCAGCAGCCCCCTGGGCCAGGCAAACTATGGCTACACCTTC.

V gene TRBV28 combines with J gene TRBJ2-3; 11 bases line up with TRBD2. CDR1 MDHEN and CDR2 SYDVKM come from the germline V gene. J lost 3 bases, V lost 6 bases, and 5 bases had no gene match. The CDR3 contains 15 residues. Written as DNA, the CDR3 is TGTGCCAGCAGGCGGCTAGCGGGGGGTACAGATACGCAGTATTTT. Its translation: CASRRLAGGTDTQYF.

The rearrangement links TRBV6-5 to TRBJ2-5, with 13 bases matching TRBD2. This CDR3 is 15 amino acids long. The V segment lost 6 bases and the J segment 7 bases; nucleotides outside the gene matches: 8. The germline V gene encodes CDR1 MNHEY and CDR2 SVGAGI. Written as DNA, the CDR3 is TGTGCCAGCAGACTAGCGGGGGGGCATGACGGGACCCAGTACTTC. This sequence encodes CASRLAGGHDGTQYF.

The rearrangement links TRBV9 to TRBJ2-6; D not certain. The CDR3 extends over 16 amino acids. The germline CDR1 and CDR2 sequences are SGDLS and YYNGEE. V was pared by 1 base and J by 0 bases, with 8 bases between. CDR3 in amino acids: CASSVNDGSGANVLTF. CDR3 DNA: TGTGCCAGCAGCGTAAATGACGGCTCTGGGGCCAACGTCCTGACTTTC. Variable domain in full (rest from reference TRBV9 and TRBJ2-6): DSGVTQTPKHLITATGQRVTLRCSPRSGDLSVYWYQQSLDQGLQFLIQYYNGEERAKGNILERFSAQQFPDLHSELNLSSLELGDSALYFCASSVNDGSGANVLTFGAGSRLTVL.

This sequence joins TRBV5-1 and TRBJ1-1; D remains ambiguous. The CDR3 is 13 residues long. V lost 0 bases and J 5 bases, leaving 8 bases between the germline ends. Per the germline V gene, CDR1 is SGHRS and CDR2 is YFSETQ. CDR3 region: CASSLEGFTEAFF. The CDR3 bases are TGCGCCAGCAGCTTGGAGGGCTTTACTGAAGCTTTCTTT.

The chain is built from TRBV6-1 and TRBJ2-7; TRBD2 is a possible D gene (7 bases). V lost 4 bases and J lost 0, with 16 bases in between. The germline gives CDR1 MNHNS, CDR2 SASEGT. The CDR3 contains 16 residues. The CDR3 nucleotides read TGTGCCAGCAGTGGGGGGGGCAGGGAAATCTCCTACGAGCAGTACTTC. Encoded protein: CASSGGGREISYEQYF.

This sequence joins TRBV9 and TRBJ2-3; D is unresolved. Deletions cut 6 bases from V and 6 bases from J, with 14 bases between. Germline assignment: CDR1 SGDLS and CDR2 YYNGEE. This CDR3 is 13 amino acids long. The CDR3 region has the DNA TGTGCCAGCACCGACCTTGTCACGGATACGCAGTATTTT. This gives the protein CASTDLVTDTQYF.

The chain's CDR3 is CASSLGQTIYEQYF. As DNA, the CDR3 is TGTGCCAGCAGCTTGGGACAGACGATCTACGAGCAGTACTTC. The chain combines TRBV5-4 with TRBJ2-7, with D perhaps TRBD1 (5 bases). Germline values: CDR1 SGHNT, CDR2 YYREEE (reference sequence). This CDR3 spans 14 amino acids. V lost 0 bases to trimming and J lost 3 bases, with 10 bases between them.

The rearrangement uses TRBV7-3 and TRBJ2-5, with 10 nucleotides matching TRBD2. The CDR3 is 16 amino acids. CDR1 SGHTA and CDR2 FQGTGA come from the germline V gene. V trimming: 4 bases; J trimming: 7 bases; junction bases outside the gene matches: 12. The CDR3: CASSSSSGGLSTTQYF. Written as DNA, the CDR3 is TGTGCCAGCAGCTCGTCTAGCGGGGGCCTCTCTACGACCCAGTACTTC.

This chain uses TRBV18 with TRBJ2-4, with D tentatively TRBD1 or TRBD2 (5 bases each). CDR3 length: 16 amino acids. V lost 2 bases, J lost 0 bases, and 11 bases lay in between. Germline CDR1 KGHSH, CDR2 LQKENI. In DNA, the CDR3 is TGTGCCAGCTCACCAGGGACGGATAGAGCCAAAAACATTCAGTACTTC. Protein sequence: CASSPGTDRAKNIQYF.

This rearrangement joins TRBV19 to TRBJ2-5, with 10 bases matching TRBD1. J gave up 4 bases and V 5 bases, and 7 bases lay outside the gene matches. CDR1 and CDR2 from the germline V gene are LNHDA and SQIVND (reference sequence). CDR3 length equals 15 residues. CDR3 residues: CASSLRTGGIETQYF. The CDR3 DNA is TGTGCCAGTAGTCTCCGGACAGGGGGGATAGAGACCCAGTACTTC.

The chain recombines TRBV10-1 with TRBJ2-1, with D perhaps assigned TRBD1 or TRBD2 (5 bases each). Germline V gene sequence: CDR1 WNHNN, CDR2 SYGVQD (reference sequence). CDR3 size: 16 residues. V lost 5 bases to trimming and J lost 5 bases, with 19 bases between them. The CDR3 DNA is TGCGCCAGCAGTACCCGGGACGGGGACCGTGACAATGAGCAGTTCTTC. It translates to CASSTRDGDRDNEQFF.

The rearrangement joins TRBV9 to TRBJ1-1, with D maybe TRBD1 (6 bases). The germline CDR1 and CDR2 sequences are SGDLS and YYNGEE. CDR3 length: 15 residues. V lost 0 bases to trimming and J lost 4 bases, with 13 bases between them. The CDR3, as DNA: TGTGCCAGCAGCGTAGGCCCAGGGGAGGGCACTGAAGCTTTCTTT. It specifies CASSVGPGEGTEAFF. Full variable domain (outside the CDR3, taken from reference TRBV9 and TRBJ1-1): DSGVTQTPKHLITATGQRVTLRCSPRSGDLSVYWYQQSLDQGLQFLIQYYNGEERAKGNILERFSAQQFPDLHSELNLSSLELGDSALYFCASSVGPGEGTEAFFGQGTRLTVV.